This entry describes one TCR beta chain. The authors reverse transcribed about 0.5 to 1 ug RNA with random hexamers. An immunoSEQ multiplex PCR amplified TCR beta CDR3 over 54 Vbeta and 13 Jbeta. MiXCR was run by TCRdb on the immunoSEQ multiplex PCR reads, yielding one entry per CDR3 protein. The table records 170,000 or so distinct CDR3 sequences, approximately 95% of them present only once. The CDR3 length is 14 residues. Trimming pared 2 bases from V and 3 bases from J, leaving 9 bases between. The germline CDR1 and CDR2 sequences are SGHRS and YFSETQ. The record originates from a study of CD8 T cells in Susac syndrome. The multiple sclerosis control cohort comprised treatment-naive individuals presenting with stable or active relapsing-remitting disease. Negative isolation yielded the CD8+ and CD4+ T cells, while FACS enriched the TEMRA cells.

This clonotype was obtained from a human donor with multiple sclerosis. This chain joins TRBV5-1 and TRBJ2-1; the D is unclear. Sequencing used CD8+ T cells from PBMCs. The CDR3 sequence: CASSFGTFYNEQFF. As DNA, the CDR3 is TGCGCCAGCAGCTTCGGCACCTTCTACAATGAGCAGTTCTTC.